This T cell receptor beta chain was sequenced in a study of cytomegalovirus exposure and HLA in healthy donors. At the level of the study: The Caucasian-associated ancestry cluster held around 81% of around 380 genotyped donors.

In the case of this clone: The target antigen is unknown.

Findings and limits, study-wide: Roughly uniform depth of sequencing across donors was assumed in presence/absence analyses. In a later analysis, most CMV-associated TCR beta chains appeared HLA-restricted.

Primers: 60 Vbeta forward and 13 Jbeta reverse. Some clones are missing from TCRdb's copy, which holds only in-frame ones; the method was immunoSEQ multiplex PCR. The data show about 140,000 clones, with more than 75% seen just once and 4% to 6.5% held by the top ten. Germline V gene sequence: CDR1 SGDLS, CDR2 YYNGEE. Losses at the gene ends were 3 bases for V and 7 bases for J; bases not matched to a gene: 5. The CDR3 sequence is 13 residues long. Sequences were obtained from PBMCs. The chain is built from TRBV9 and TRBJ2-5; 8 bases are a match to TRBD1. This receptor was identified in a woman aged 30 to 39 in good health and CMV-seronegative. The CDR3: CASSEGQEGTQYF. In DNA, the CDR3 is TGTGCCAGCAGCGAGGGACAGGAGGGGACCCAGTACTTC.